The 28 T cell receptor beta chains below come from one sample, sequenced in a study of blood T cell repertoires in COVID-19. Using immunoSEQ multiplex PCR, the repertoire was profiled, and TCRdb retains in-frame clones only, with some absent. The sample includes 380,000 or so clones, 80% to 90% seen only once; the top ten take over 1%. Sample: peripheral blood. The source is a man between 35 and 55 years old with acute or convalescent COVID-19.

This chain joins TRBV4-3 and TRBJ1-4; D remains ambiguous. The germline CDR1 and CDR2 sequences are LGHNA and YSLEER. This CDR3 is built from 13 residues. V was trimmed by 0 bases and J by 7 bases, leaving 6 bases between them. The CDR3: CASSQEVREKLFF. The CDR3 nucleotides read TGCGCCAGCAGCCAAGAGGTGCGTGAAAAACTGTTTTTT.

Turning to this clone: This sample also contains other DNA sequences that code for the same CDR3. The chain recombines TRBV28 with TRBJ1-3; TRBD1 matches at 8 bases. The junction had 2 bases not matched to a gene; V was cut back by 6 bases and J by 4 bases. The length of the CDR3 is 13 residues. Germline V gives CDR1 MDHEN, CDR2 SYDVKM. The CDR3 nucleotides are TGTGCCAGCAGCAGGGGGCTAGGAAACACCATATATTTT. Translated: CASSRGLGNTIYF.

The CDR3, as DNA: TGTGCCAGCAGCCTGAGACAGTTCTACGAGCAGTACTTC. As protein: CASSLRQFYEQYF. This rearrangement joins TRBV2 to TRBJ2-7; possible D gene TRBD1, 5 bases. The ends were cut back, 6 bases at V and 3 bases at J, with 12 bases in the middle. The CDR3 is made up of 13 amino acids. Germline CDR1 is SNHLY and CDR2 is FYNNEI. Combining the CDR3 with reference TRBV2 and TRBJ2-7 gives the whole variable domain EPEVTQTPSHQVTQMGQEVILRCVPISNHLYFYWYRQILGQKVEFLVSFYNNEISEKSEIFDDQFSVERPDGSNFTLKIRSTKLEDSAMYFCASSLRQFYEQYFGPGTRLTVT.

The V call is TRBV29-1, the J call TRBJ1-1; D unresolved. Germline V gene data show CDR1 as SQVTM and CDR2 as ANQGSEA. The CDR3 runs to 13 residues. V was shortened by 3 bases and J by 0 bases, with 8 bases between the two germline ends. In DNA form, the CDR3 reads TGCAGCGTTGAGCGGCAGATGAACACTGAAGCTTTCTTT. As protein: CSVERQMNTEAFF.

J is TRBJ1-1 and V is TRBV11-1; 9 bases are a match to TRBD1. Trimming at V came to 1 base and at J to 3 bases, leaving 3 bases not matched to a gene. The CDR3 contains 15 residues. Looked up from germline, CDR1 is SGHAT and CDR2 is FQDESV (reference sequence). CDR3 loop: CASSLGGDRDTEAFF. In DNA, the CDR3 is TGTGCCAGCAGCTTAGGGGGGGACAGGGACACTGAAGCTTTCTTT.

The rearrangement links TRBV4-1 to TRBJ2-7, with 11 bases lining up with TRBD1. The CDR3 consists of 15 residues. Trimming cost V 3 bases and J 7 bases; bases outside gene matches: 8. The germline CDR1 and CDR2 sequences are MGHRA and YSYEKL. DNA of the CDR3: TGCGCCAGCAGCCATTCCGCCGGGACAGGGGGAGAGCAGTACTTC. Translation gives CASSHSAGTGGEQYF.

The sample holds one count of this clone. The V and J genes are TRBV7-5 and TRBJ1-1; the DNA was not used to check the table's D call, TRBD1. TRBV7-5 is a recognized pseudogene. The CDR3 length is 13 residues. This CDR3 reads CARARQDLTEAFF. As DNA, the CDR3 is TGTGCCAGAGCCCGACAGGACCTGACTGAAGCTTTCTTT.

The chain is built from TRBV10-3 and TRBJ1-2; 8 bases line up with TRBD1. V gave up 6 bases and J gave up 3 bases; unmatched junction bases: 6. In germline, CDR1 is ENHRY, CDR2 SYGVKD. The CDR3 contains 14 residues. The CDR3 spells CAIRTDRADYGYTF. In nucleotides, the CDR3 is TGTGCCATCAGGACGGACAGGGCGGACTATGGCTACACCTTC.

The chain has TRBV7-2 and TRBJ1-1; tentatively, D is TRBD1 (6 bases). This CDR3 spans 16 amino acids. The germline V gene encodes CDR1 SGHTA and CDR2 FQGNSA. V was shortened by 1 base and J by 3 bases, with 15 bases between the two germline ends. The CDR3 sequence: CASSLVHRETDTEAFF. DNA of the CDR3: TGTGCCAGCAGCTTAGTGCACAGGGAAACGGACACTGAAGCTTTCTTT.

The rearrangement joins TRBV18 to TRBJ2-5; 9 bases are shared with TRBD1. The CDR3 totals 16 residues. The V and J ends lost 0 bases and 4 bases, in that order; junction bases with no gene match: 6. Per germline, CDR1 KGHSH and CDR2 LQKENI. The CDR3 DNA sequence: TGTGCCAGCTCACCACCACAACAGGGGGCACGAGAGACCCAGTACTTC. Translated: CASSPPQQGARETQYF.

The chain uses TRBV7-2 and TRBJ2-1, with TRBD2 identical over 9 bases. Germline-derived CDR1 and CDR2 are SGHTA and FQGNSA. The CDR3 consists of 16 residues. J lost 3 bases, V lost 4 bases, and 7 bases had no gene match. The CDR3 DNA follows: TGTGCCAGCAGCTCTAAGCGGGGGGACCTCTACAATGAGCAGTTCTTC. Encoded protein: CASSSKRGDLYNEQFF.

V usage is TRBV28 and J usage is TRBJ1-3; D is uncertain. V gave up 5 bases and J gave up 4 bases, with 15 bases separating them. Germline V gene lookup returns CDR1 MDHEN and CDR2 SYDVKM. This CDR3 region has 15 residues. The CDR3 region is CASSNTPTWGNTIYF. DNA of the CDR3: TGTGCCAGCAGTAATACCCCGACTTGGGGAAACACCATATATTTT.

The chain links TRBV4-2 to TRBJ2-4, with D possibly being TRBD1 (6 bases). Trimming left V 0 bases short and J 16 bases short, with 19 bases between. The length of the CDR3 is 14 residues. The germline V gene has CDR1 LGHNA and CDR2 YNFKEQ. This chain's CDR3 is CASSQESGQQALYF. The CDR3, as DNA: TGTGCCAGCAGCCAAGAGTCCGGACAGCAAGCCTTATACTTC.

This chain links TRBV27 with TRBJ1-5, with D tentatively TRBD1 (6 bases). The CDR3 has 15 amino acids. CDR1 is MNHEY, CDR2 SMNVEV, per germline (reference sequence). The V and J ends lost 5 bases and 7 bases respectively, with 18 bases between them. The CDR3 coding sequence is TGTGCCAGCAGTATAAACTCACAGGGACTACAGCCCCAGCATTTT. Translated: CASSINSQGLQPQHF.

This chain uses TRBV28 with TRBJ1-3; a weak D match, TRBD1 (6 bases). The length of the CDR3 is 11 residues. In germline, CDR1 is MDHEN, CDR2 SYDVKM. V lost 6 bases, J lost 15 bases, and 15 bases lay in between. This CDR3 reads CASSLTGEKYF. The CDR3 DNA reads TGTGCCAGCAGCTTGACAGGAGAAAAATATTTT.

The V and J genes are TRBV4-1 and TRBJ2-3; perhaps TRBD2 as D (6 bases). The CDR3 is made up of 16 amino acids. V was clipped by 0 bases and J by 6 bases, with 16 bases between them. The germline V gene has CDR1 MGHRA and CDR2 YSYEKL. The CDR3, as DNA: TGCGCCAGCAGCCAAGAGGGGGGACCCCGGGGGGATACGCAGTATTTT. Translation: CASSQEGGPRGDTQYF.

This sequence joins TRBV2 and TRBJ1-4; D remains ambiguous. In germline, CDR1 is SNHLY, CDR2 FYNNEI. V lost 7 bases and J lost 8, with 14 bases in between. The CDR3 extends over 13 amino acids. The CDR3 reads CASIREHGEKLFF. DNA of the CDR3: TGTGCCAGCATTAGGGAGCATGGGGAAAAACTGTTTTTT.

This sequence joins TRBV19 and TRBJ1-6; 9 nucleotides match TRBD1. The junction had 12 bases not matched to a gene; V was cut back by 3 bases and J by 9 bases. The CDR3 covers 17 residues. The germline V gene encodes CDR1 LNHDA and CDR2 SQIVND (reference sequence). CDR3 nucleotides: TGTGCCAGTAGTATCCTATGGGACAGGGAAAAAGGTTCACCCCTCCACTTT. Its translation is CASSILWDREKGSPLHF.

The genes are TRBV7-2 and TRBJ2-7; 13 nucleotides agree with TRBD2. The V gene's germline CDR1 is SGHTA and CDR2 FQGNSA. The CDR3 has 15 amino acids. Unmatched junction bases numbered 1, after V lost 2 bases and J lost 3 bases. CDR3 sequence: CASSLTSGGVYEQYF. The DNA of the CDR3 is TGTGCCAGCAGCTTAACTAGCGGGGGGGTCTACGAGCAGTACTTC.

In its sample, this clone was seen a few times. The same CDR3 can be traced to other DNA sequences in this sample. The chain links TRBV7-9 to TRBJ2-7; 7 positions agree with TRBD2. Looked up from germline, CDR1 is SEHNR and CDR2 is FQNEAQ (reference sequence). V trimming: 6 bases; J trimming: 4 bases; junction bases outside the gene matches: 3. The length of the CDR3 is 12 residues. The CDR3 DNA reads as TGTGCCAGCAGTCCGGGGGGATACGAGCAGTACTTC. This sequence encodes CASSPGGYEQYF.

This chain uses TRBV3-1 (or the pseudogene TRBV3-2) with TRBJ2-5; a possible D gene is TRBD1 (5 bases). Germline CDR1 and CDR2: LGHDT and YNNKEL (reference sequence). CDR3 size: 16 residues. V lost 1 base to trimming and J lost 5 bases, with 17 bases between them. For the CDR3, the DNA is TGTGCCAGCAGCCAAGTTCGCAGGGAACTGTTGGAGACCCAGTACTTC. This sequence encodes CASSQVRRELLETQYF.

V and J are TRBV25-1 and TRBJ2-7; D is undetermined. V lost 5 bases and J 0 bases, leaving 8 bases between the germline ends. The germline gives CDR1 MGHDK, CDR2 SYGVNS. This CDR3 is built from 13 residues. The CDR3 is CASSQWSSYEQYF. The CDR3 DNA reads TGTGCCAGCAGTCAGTGGAGCTCCTACGAGCAGTACTTC.

The rearrangement joins TRBV3-1 (or the pseudogene TRBV3-2) to TRBJ1-5; D is possibly TRBD1 (6 bases). The germline gives CDR1 LGHDT, CDR2 YNNKEL (reference sequence). The CDR3 consists of 17 residues. Trimming left V 6 bases short and J 1 base short, with 19 bases between. CDR3 in DNA: TGTGCCAGCAGTCGCTCCAGGGGTCAAAAAAGCAATCAGCCCCAGCATTTT. It translates to CASSRSRGQKSNQPQHF.

CDR3 in amino acids: CASSEMGASTEAFF. CDR3 coding DNA: TGTGCCAGCAGTGAAATGGGAGCCTCCACTGAAGCTTTCTTT. This rearrangement joins TRBV2 to TRBJ1-1, with D unclear. CDR1 SNHLY and CDR2 FYNNEI come from the germline V gene. CDR3 length: 14 amino acids. Deletions cut 2 bases from V and 4 bases from J, with 11 bases between.

This chain uses TRBV18 with TRBJ1-2, with a weak D call TRBD1 (5 bases). The CDR3 runs 13 residues. Germline loops: CDR1 KGHSH, CDR2 LQKENI. Between the trimmed V and J ends, which lost 6 bases and 5 bases, there was a span of 13 bases. The CDR3 here is CASSTGGGYGYTF. DNA for the CDR3: TGTGCCAGCTCGACCGGGGGGGGTTATGGCTACACCTTC.

This clone has just one count. The CDR3 loop is CASSPRTGGSADTQYF. CDR3 bases: TGTGCCAGCAGCCCCAGGACAGGGGGCTCCGCAGATACGCAGTATTTT. The chain combines TRBV9 with TRBJ2-3; TRBD1 matches 11 bases. This CDR3 has 16 amino acids. Germline V gene data show CDR1 as SGDLS and CDR2 as YYNGEE. With 4 bases clipped from V and 4 bases from J, the junction kept 8 bases outside the gene matches.

The chain links TRBV28 to TRBJ1-6; 9 bases are a match to TRBD1. CDR1 is MDHEN and CDR2 is SYDVKM in the germline V gene. The CDR3 has 15 residues. Trimming took 7 bases from V and 8 from J; bases not matched to a gene: 9. CDR3 amino acids: CASTQGGTGYSPLHF. CDR3 nucleotides: TGTGCCAGCACACAGGGGGGGACAGGGTATTCACCCCTCCACTTT. Complete variable domain (other parts from reference TRBV28 and TRBJ1-6): DVKVTQSSRYLVKRTGEKVFLECVQDMDHENMFWYRQDPGLGLRLIYFSYDVKMKEKGDIPEGYSVSREKKERFSLILESASTNQTSMYLCASTQGGTGYSPLHFGNGTRLTVT.

The CDR3 loop is CASSIIRETYGYTF. CDR3 in DNA: TGTGCCAGTAGTATAATCCGAGAAACCTATGGCTACACCTTC. The V gene is TRBV19, the J gene TRBJ1-2; no clear D gene. The CDR3 consists of 14 residues. The V gene's germline CDR1 is LNHDA and CDR2 SQIVND (reference sequence). V dropped 2 bases and J dropped 4 bases, with 11 bases sitting between them.